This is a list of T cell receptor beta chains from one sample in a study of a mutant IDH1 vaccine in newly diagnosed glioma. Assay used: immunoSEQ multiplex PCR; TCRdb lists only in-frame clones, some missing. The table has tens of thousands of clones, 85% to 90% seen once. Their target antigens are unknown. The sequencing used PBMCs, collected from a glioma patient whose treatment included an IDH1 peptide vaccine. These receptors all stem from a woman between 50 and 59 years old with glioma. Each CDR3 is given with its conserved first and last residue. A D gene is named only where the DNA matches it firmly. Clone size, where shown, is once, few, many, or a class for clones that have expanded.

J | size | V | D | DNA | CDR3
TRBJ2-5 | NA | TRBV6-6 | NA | TGTGCCAGCCAGGCGGGGGAGACCCAGTACTTC | CASQAGETQYF
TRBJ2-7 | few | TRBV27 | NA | TGTGCCAGCAGTCACCCCGGCTCCTCCTCCTACGAGCAGTACTTC | CASSHPGSSSYEQYF
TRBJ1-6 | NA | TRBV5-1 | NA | TGCGCCAGCACGCCGGGGCGGGATTCATCACCCCTCCACTTT | CASTPGRDSSPLHF
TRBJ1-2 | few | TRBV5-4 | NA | TGTGCCAGCAGCGCTGACAGAGAGTATTACTATGGCTACACCTTC | CASSADREYYYGYTF
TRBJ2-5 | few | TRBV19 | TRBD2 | TGTGCCACCCGGGACATCTCCGGGACTAGCGGGGGGCAAGAGACCCAGTACTTC | CATRDISGTSGGQETQYF
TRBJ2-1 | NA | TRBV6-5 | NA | TGTGCCAGCAGTTACGTGGGGGGGGCAGGCTACAATGAGCAGTTCTTC | CASSYVGGAGYNEQFF
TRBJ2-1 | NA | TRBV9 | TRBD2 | TGTGCCAGCAGCGCCCGGACTAGCGACAACTACAATGAGCAGTTCTTC | CASSARTSDNYNEQFF
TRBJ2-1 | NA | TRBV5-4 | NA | TGTGCCAGCAGCTCGCGACGGACAGCGAACAATGAGCAGTTCTTC | CASSSRRTANNEQFF
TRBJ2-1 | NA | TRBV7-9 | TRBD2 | TGTGCCAGCGCGAGGGTTAGGGTTCGGACTAGCGGTAAGAATGAGCAGTTCTTC | CASARVRVRTSGKNEQFF
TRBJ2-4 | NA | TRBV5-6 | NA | TGTGCCAGCAGCTTCGTGGGGGCCAAAAACATTCAGTACTTC | CASSFVGAKNIQYF
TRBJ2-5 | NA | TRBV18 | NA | TGTGCCAGCTCACCTATCGGGGCAGGAGAGACCCAGTACTTC | CASSPIGAGETQYF
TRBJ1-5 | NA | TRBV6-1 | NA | TGTGCCAGCAGTAGGCCGGCGAACCAGGAGCCCCAGCATTTT | CASSRPANQEPQHF
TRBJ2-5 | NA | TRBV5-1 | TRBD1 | TGCGCCAGCAGCTTGGACAGGGGAGAGACCCAGTACTTC | CASSLDRGETQYF
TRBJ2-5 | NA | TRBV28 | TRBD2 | TGTGCCAGCACTTTAACTAGACTAGCGGGAGGAGAGACCCAGTACTTC | CASTLTRLAGGETQYF
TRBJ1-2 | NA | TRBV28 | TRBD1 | TGTGCCAGCAGTGGGACAGGGAAGGGCTACACCTTC | CASSGTGKGYTF
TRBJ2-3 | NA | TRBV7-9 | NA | TGTGCCAGCAGCTTAGAGCTAGGGGAACGGACAGATACGCAGTATTTT | CASSLELGERTDTQYF
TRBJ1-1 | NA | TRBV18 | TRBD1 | TGTGCCAGCTCACGAACAGGGGGCACTGAAGCTTTCTTT | CASSRTGGTEAFF
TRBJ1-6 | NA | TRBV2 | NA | TGTGCCAGCAGTGAAAGGACGCAGAATAATTCACCCCTCCACTTT | CASSERTQNNSPLHF
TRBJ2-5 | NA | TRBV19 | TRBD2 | TGTGCCACCCTGGGACTAGCGGGAGTTGGGGAAGAGACCCAGTACTTC | CATLGLAGVGEETQYF
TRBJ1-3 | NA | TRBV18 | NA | TGTGCCAGCTCACTTACTCTACCTGCCCCTGGAAACACCATATATTTT | CASSLTLPAPGNTIYF
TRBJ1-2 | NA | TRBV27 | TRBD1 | TGTGCCAGCAGCCAACAGGGGGCGGGAGGCTACACCTTC | CASSQQGAGGYTF
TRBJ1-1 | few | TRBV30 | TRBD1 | TGTGCCTGGGCCGGGACAGGGGAATTGGGGAACACTGAAGCTTTCTTT | CAWAGTGELGNTEAFF
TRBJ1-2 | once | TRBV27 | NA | TGTGCCAGCAGTTTATCGGCAGGGTGGTGGGGCTACACCTTC | CASSLSAGWWGYTF
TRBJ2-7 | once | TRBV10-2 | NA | TGCGCCAGCAGTTCTAGCGACTCCTACGAGCAGTACTTC | CASSSSDSYEQYF
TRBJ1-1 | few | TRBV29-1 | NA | TGCAGCGTTGGGGCGAACACTGAAGCTTTCTTT | CSVGANTEAFF
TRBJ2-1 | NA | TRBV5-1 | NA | TGCGCCAGCAGCTTGGGCACCAGCTCCTACAATGAGCAGTTCTTC | CASSLGTSSYNEQFF
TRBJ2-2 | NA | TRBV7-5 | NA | TGTGCCAGCAGCCTGGACTACACCGGGGAGCTGTTTTTT | CASSLDYTGELFF
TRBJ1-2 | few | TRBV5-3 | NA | TGTGCCAGAAGCTTGGCACTTAGTTACGGCTACACCTTC | CARSLALSYGYTF
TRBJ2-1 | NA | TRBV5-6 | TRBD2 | TGTGCCAGCAGCCGGGAGGCGAATGAGCAGTTCTTC | CASSREANEQFF
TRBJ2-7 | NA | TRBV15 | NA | TGTGCCACCAGCTCCCGGACTACCCCCGCTGAGCAGTACTTC | CATSSRTTPAEQYF
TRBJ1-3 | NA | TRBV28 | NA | TGTGCCAGCAGTTTCGGGAACTTCGGAGCTGGAAACACCATATATTTT | CASSFGNFGAGNTIYF
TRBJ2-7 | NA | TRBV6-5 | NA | TGTGCCAGCAGTTACTTCAAGACAGGTTCCTACGAGCAGTACTTC | CASSYFKTGSYEQYF
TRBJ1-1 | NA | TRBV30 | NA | TGTGCCTGGAGTTCCCAGACAGAAGCTTTCTTT | CAWSSQTEAFF
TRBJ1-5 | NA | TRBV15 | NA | TGTGCCACCAGCAATGGGGGAAGCAATCAGCCCCAGCATTTT | CATSNGGSNQPQHF
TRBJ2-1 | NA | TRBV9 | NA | TGTGCCAGCAGCGTAGACTCACGGGGCGGGATAAACTACAATGAGCAGTTCTTC | CASSVDSRGGINYNEQFF
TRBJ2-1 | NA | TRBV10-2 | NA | TGCGCCAGCAGTCGCCCCTACAATGAGCAGTTCTTC | CASSRPYNEQFF
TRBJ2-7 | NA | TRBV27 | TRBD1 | TGTGCCAGCAGGACCCCGACAGGGTCCCCCCCCTACGAGCAGTACTTC | CASRTPTGSPPYEQYF
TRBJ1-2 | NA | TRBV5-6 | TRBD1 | TGTGCCAGCAGCTGGGGGACAGGGGCTAACTATGGCTACACCTTC | CASSWGTGANYGYTF
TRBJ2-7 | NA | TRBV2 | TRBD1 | TGTGCCAGCAGTATCCGGACAGGGGGGGTCGAGCAGTACTTC | CASSIRTGGVEQYF
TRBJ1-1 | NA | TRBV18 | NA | TGTGCCAGCTCACTAAGACCGGTTCAGACCAACACTGAAGCTTTCTTT | CASSLRPVQTNTEAFF
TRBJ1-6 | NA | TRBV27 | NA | TGTGCCAGCAGTTTATCGGAGGGCGCAGATTCACCCCTCCACTTT | CASSLSEGADSPLHF
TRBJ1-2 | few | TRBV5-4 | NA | TGTGCCAGCAGCTTGGTTGGGGGGCCCTATGGCTACACCTTC | CASSLVGGPYGYTF
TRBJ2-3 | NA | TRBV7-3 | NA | TGTGCCAGCAGCTTGGCGACGGGAGCCAGCACAGATACGCAGTATTTT | CASSLATGASTDTQYF
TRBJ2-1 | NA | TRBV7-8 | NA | TGTGCCAGCAGCTTAGTCTTCAATGAGCAGTTCTTC | CASSLVFNEQFF
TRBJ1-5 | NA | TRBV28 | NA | TGTGCCAGCAGGATCCATGGCAATCAGCCCCAGCATTTT | CASRIHGNQPQHF